The sequence of this TCR beta chain was determined in a study of PD-L1 blockade in urothelial cancer. In the case of this clone: Its antigen is still unknown.

The time point was: peripheral blood 6 weeks after treatment start. This CDR3 contains 15 residues. CDR1 is LGHNT, CDR2 FRNRAP, per germline. Unmatched junction bases numbered 5, after V lost 4 bases and J lost 5 bases. The study, taken as a whole, reports: Enhanced expansion of tumor-associated blood clones at 3 weeks characterized durable-benefit patients. Below-median pretreatment blood TCR clonality was associated with improved progression-free and overall survival.

TCRdb's copy holds only in-frame clones and misses some; the assay was immunoSEQ multiplex PCR. The sample records more than 90,000 clones, roughly 80% being singletons. The source was PBMCs, collected around atezolizumab (anti-PD-L1) treatment. This clonotype originated in a man between 65 and 85 years old with urothelial cancer. The chain uses TRBV12-5 and TRBJ1-6, with TRBD1 matching 7 bases. The DNA for the CDR3 is TGTGCTAGTGGTTACGGGACAGTCGATAATTCACCCCTCCACTTT. Amino acids: CASGYGTVDNSPLHF.